This is a list of T cell receptor beta chains from one sample in a study of regulatory T cells in long-lasting Graves disease. TCRdb processed the multiplex PCR reads anew with MiXCR; each CDR3 protein has one entry. The sample lists 400,000 to 500,000 distinct CDR3 sequences; about 15% were seen once. These data also formed part of another study, on T cells in Graves' hyperthyroidism and ophthalmopathy.

This material consisted of peripheral blood mononuclear cells (PBMCs), taken at new diagnosis, from a patient treated with antithyroid drugs. The source is a woman in her fifties or sixties with Graves disease. Each CDR3 is given with its conserved first and last residue. Each record gives: J gene, D gene, clone size, V gene, CDR3 DNA, CDR3 protein. The D gene is left open where the match is weak. A clone size is listed for some rows: how often the clone was seen (once, few, many), or a class if it is expanded.

TRBJ2-3,.,few,TRBV29-1,TGCAGCGTTCAGGGGATGTCTGGAGATACGCAGTATTTT,CSVQGMSGDTQYF
TRBJ2-1,.,.,TRBV4-1,TGCGCCAGCAGCCAAGATCAATGGAGGGTGCCATCCAATGAGCAGTTCTTC,CASSQDQWRVPSNEQFF
TRBJ2-1,TRBD2,many,TRBV27,TGTGCCAGCAGTTTATCCAGCGGGAGGGCCGGTGAGCAGTTCTTC,CASSLSSGRAGEQFF
TRBJ1-5,TRBD1,many,TRBV10-3,TGTGCCATCAGTGAGTCGCCAGGGACAGGGGATGGCAATCAGCCCCAGCATTTT,CAISESPGTGDGNQPQHF
TRBJ1-2,.,.,TRBV28,TGTGCCAGCAGTTTAAGGCGTGGCTACACCTTC,CASSLRRGYTF
TRBJ1-5,.,many,TRBV5-6,TGTGCCAGCAGCTTTAACATGGATAGCAATCAGCCCCAGCATTTT,CASSFNMDSNQPQHF
TRBJ2-1,.,.,TRBV19,TGTGCCAGTAGTACAAGAAGGGAGAGCCACAATGAGCAGTTCTTC,CASSTRRESHNEQFF
TRBJ2-1,.,many,TRBV28,TGTGCCAGCAGTTTGGCAGGACTGACCAAGAGACATGAGCAGTTCTTC,CASSLAGLTKRHEQFF
TRBJ2-7,TRBD2,.,TRBV10-3,TGTGCCATCAGTGGGACTAGCGTATACGAGCAGTACTTC,CAISGTSVYEQYF
TRBJ2-1,TRBD2,.,TRBV27,TGTGCCAGCCGCGGACTAGCGGGAGCGTCTCACCTGATCCACAATGAGCAGTTCTTC,CASRGLAGASHLIHNEQFF
TRBJ2-1,.,many,TRBV28,TGTGCCAGCAGTTTTGGGGGGAGTCGATACAATGAGCAGTTCTTC,CASSFGGSRYNEQFF
TRBJ2-7,.,many,TRBV11-1,TGTGCCAGCAGCTTCGGCCGGGACAATGCCTACGAGCAGTACTTC,CASSFGRDNAYEQYF
TRBJ2-3,TRBD2,few,TRBV10-3,TGTGCCATCAGTGAGTCGAACGGGAGGGCGGATACGCAGTATTTT,CAISESNGRADTQYF
TRBJ2-2,TRBD1,few,TRBV27,TGTGCCAGCAGTACACCAACCGGGACAGGTTACACCGGGGAGCTGTTTTTT,CASSTPTGTGYTGELFF
TRBJ1-4,.,.,TRBV5-1,TGCGCCAGCAGCTTGGATGGTGGGGATGAAAAACTGTTTTTT,CASSLDGGDEKLFF
TRBJ2-2,.,many,TRBV5-1,TGCGCCAGCAGCTGGCTGGGGGGCGCGAACACCGGGGAGCTGTTTTTT,CASSWLGGANTGELFF
TRBJ1-3,TRBD1,many,TRBV6-1,TGTGCCAGCAGTAGAGACGGACAGGGGGACCTCTCTGGAAACACCATATATTTT,CASSRDGQGDLSGNTIYF
TRBJ1-1,TRBD1,many,TRBV12-3/TRBV12-4,TGTGCCAGCAGTCTCACAGGGGGCGCGACTGAAGCTTTCTTT,CASSLTGGATEAFF
TRBJ2-1,.,few,TRBV20-1,TGCAGTGCTAGGACGGAGGTCCTGTTTTACAATGAGCAGTTCTTC,CSARTEVLFYNEQFF
TRBJ2-3,.,.,TRBV4-1,TGCGCCAGCAGCCAAGATTCCAGGGGAATCACCACAGATACGCAGTATTTT,CASSQDSRGITTDTQYF
TRBJ2-1,TRBD2,many,TRBV11-2,TGTGCCAGCAGCTCCGGGACGGGACTAGCGGGAGTTCGCAATGAGCAGTTCTTC,CASSSGTGLAGVRNEQFF
TRBJ2-5,.,.,TRBV25-1,TGTGCCAGCAGAGGGGTCGAGACCCAGTACTTC,CASRGVETQYF
TRBJ2-7,.,many,TRBV28,TGTGCCAGCAGTCCAGGGGCGGAGGGGACGTACGAGCAGTACTTC,CASSPGAEGTYEQYF
TRBJ2-1,TRBD1,.,TRBV29-1,TGCAGCGGCCCCGGGACAGGGGGTAACAATGAGCAGTTCTTC,CSGPGTGGNNEQFF
TRBJ1-1,.,many,TRBV12-3/TRBV12-4,TGTGCCAGCAGTTTAAGGGGGGGGACTGAAGCTTTCTTT,CASSLRGGTEAFF
TRBJ2-7,TRBD2,many,TRBV28,TGTGCCAGCACTCCCGCTAGCGGGAACTACGAGCAGTACTTC,CASTPASGNYEQYF
TRBJ2-7,.,many,TRBV20-1,TGCAGTGCAACGCGCGCAACCGGGGCAGGGGAGCAGTACTTC,CSATRATGAGEQYF
TRBJ2-1,.,few,TRBV5-1,TGCGCCACCAAGGACGGAACCTACAATGAGCAGTTCTTC,CATKDGTYNEQFF
TRBJ1-2,.,many,TRBV5-1,TGCGCCAGCAGACTTTCCCGGGACGCCTCCTATGGCTACACCTTC,CASRLSRDASYGYTF
TRBJ2-2,TRBD2,few,TRBV5-6,TGTGCCAGCAGCTTGGAAAACCCCTATAGCGGGGGAAGCACCGGGGAGCTGTTTTTT,CASSLENPYSGGSTGELFF
TRBJ1-5,TRBD1,.,TRBV11-2,TGTGCCAGCAGCTTAGGGAGACAGGGCGAGCAGCCCCAGCATTTT,CASSLGRQGEQPQHF
TRBJ1-1,.,many,TRBV12-3/TRBV12-4,TGTGCCAGCAGGGTTGACACTACCGCAATGAACACTGAAGCTTTCTTT,CASRVDTTAMNTEAFF
TRBJ2-7,TRBD2,few,TRBV4-2,TGTGCCAGCAGCCAAGAAGTAGTAGCGGGAGGCTACGAGCAGTACTTC,CASSQEVVAGGYEQYF
TRBJ2-1,.,many,TRBV30,TGTGCCTGGAGTGTAAACAACTACAATGAGCAGTTCTTC,CAWSVNNYNEQFF
TRBJ1-1,TRBD1,many,TRBV6-1,TGTGCCAGCAAGGACAGGCTGAACACTGAAGCTTTCTTT,CASKDRLNTEAFF
TRBJ1-5,.,many,TRBV11-2,TGTGCCAGCAGCTCGCAGGTTAATCAGCCCCAGCATTTT,CASSSQVNQPQHF
TRBJ2-5,.,many,TRBV7-6,TGTGCCAGCAGCTTAGGTTACGCGGTTGGGGAGACCCAGTACTTC,CASSLGYAVGETQYF
TRBJ1-3,.,.,TRBV6-9,TGTGCCAGCAGTTACAGGCAAGCTGGCACCATATATTTT,CASSYRQAGTIYF
TRBJ2-3,.,.,TRBV5-6,TGTGCCAGCAGCTTGGACGGTCACACAACGGGGGGCACAGATACGCAGTATTTT,CASSLDGHTTGGTDTQYF
TRBJ2-7,.,.,TRBV6-1,TGTGCCAGCACGAGGGCTAGCTCCTACGAGCAGTACTTC,CASTRASSYEQYF
TRBJ1-5,.,many,TRBV7-9,TGTGCCAGCAGCCAAGTGGGGGGACAGCCCCAGCATTTT,CASSQVGGQPQHF
TRBJ1-1,TRBD1,few,TRBV3-1,TGTGCCAGCAGCCCAAGCAGCACAGGGGGAGCTGAAGCTTTCTTT,CASSPSSTGGAEAFF
TRBJ1-4,.,many,TRBV6-1,TGTGCCAGCAGTGAAGATGGGGCAACTAATGAAAAACTGTTTTTT,CASSEDGATNEKLFF
TRBJ2-7,TRBD2,many,TRBV6-2/TRBV6-3,TGTGCCAGCAGTTATACTAGCGGGAGAAGTGAGCAGTACTTC,CASSYTSGRSEQYF
TRBJ1-2,.,few,TRBV6-5,TGTGCCAGCAGTTATATCGGGGAAAACTATGGCTACACCTTC,CASSYIGENYGYTF
TRBJ2-5,.,many,TRBV6-2/TRBV6-3,TGTGCCAGCGCTGCGGGGGAGACCCAGTACTTC,CASAAGETQYF
TRBJ2-4,.,many,TRBV2,TGTGCCAGCAGACTCAGGGCATCGGTCGAGGCCAAAAACATTCAGTACTTC,CASRLRASVEAKNIQYF
TRBJ1-1,.,few,TRBV18,TGTGCCAGCTCACCCAGGGCCCTGGGGGGGGAGAACACTGAAGCTTTCTTT,CASSPRALGGENTEAFF
TRBJ1-5,TRBD1,few,TRBV7-8,TGTGCCAGCAGCTTAGTCGGGACAGGGGGCCGTCAGCCCCAGCATTTT,CASSLVGTGGRQPQHF
TRBJ2-7,TRBD2,many,TRBV3-1,TGTGCCAGCAGCCAAGCGGGGACTACTTCCTACGAGCAGTACTTC,CASSQAGTTSYEQYF
TRBJ2-7,.,.,TRBV7-2,TGTGCCAGCAGCCCGGGGGACCTCTTCTACGAGCAGTACTTC,CASSPGDLFYEQYF
TRBJ2-5,TRBD1,few,TRBV5-5,TGTGCCAGCAGCTGGGACAGGGGATCAGGAGAGACCCAGTACTTC,CASSWDRGSGETQYF
TRBJ1-5,.,many,TRBV28,TGTGCCAGCAGTTTGGGGTCGGAGGATCAGCCCCAGCATTTT,CASSLGSEDQPQHF
TRBJ2-7,.,many,TRBV6-2/TRBV6-3,TGTGCCAGCAGCCACGGGGGACAGAACTACGAGCAGTACTTC,CASSHGGQNYEQYF
TRBJ1-2,.,.,TRBV4-1,TGCGCCAGCAGCCAAGATGTCCTCCCTTTAGCTAACTATGGCTACACCTTC,CASSQDVLPLANYGYTF
TRBJ1-5,TRBD1,.,TRBV4-1,TGCGCCAGCAGCCCCGGGACAGGGTATAAGCCCCAGCATTTT,CASSPGTGYKPQHF
TRBJ2-5,.,many,TRBV30,TGTGCCTGGACCCAGGCCGGGAACTACTACTTC,CAWTQAGNYYF